Below, 3 T cell receptor beta chains from the same sample are listed, as sequenced in a study of long-term antiretroviral therapy in people with HIV. Survey-level resolution applied to immunoSEQ assay v3.0. Profiled with immunoSEQ multiplex PCR; TCRdb holds only in-frame clones, not every one. Of about 25,000 clones in the sample, approximately 86% were seen once. The specimen was unsorted PBMCs, collected 1.2 years after starting antiretroviral therapy. Every receptor here comes from a man between 50 and 59 years old with HIV.

This clone was counted between two and nine times. The rearrangement links TRBV30 to TRBJ1-2; 7 bases are shared with TRBD1. Germline V gives CDR1 GTSNPN, CDR2 SVGIG (reference sequence). The CDR3 is 14 amino acids. The junction had 7 bases not matched to a gene; V was cut back by 3 bases and J by 3 bases. CDR3 residues: CAWSATGLYYGYTF. The CDR3, as DNA: TGTGCCTGGAGCGCGACAGGGCTTTACTATGGCTACACCTTC.

The genes are TRBV19 and TRBJ2-6; D is uncertain. Between the trimmed V and J ends, which lost 2 bases and 0 bases, there was a span of 5 bases. CDR3 length equals 15 residues. CDR1 and CDR2 from the germline V gene are LNHDA and SQIVND (reference sequence). CDR3 loop: CASSIRHSGANVLTF. The CDR3 DNA follows: TGTGCCAGTAGTATACGGCACTCTGGGGCCAACGTCCTGACTTTC.

The V call is TRBV5-1, the J call TRBJ2-4; D gene ambiguous. Germline V gene sequence: CDR1 SGHRS, CDR2 YFSETQ. The CDR3 runs to 12 residues. V lost 0 bases and J 12 bases, leaving 10 bases between the germline ends. In nucleotides, the CDR3 is TGCGCCAGCAGCTTGGCAGATGGGAATCAGTACTTC. Encoded protein: CASSLADGNQYF.